This T cell receptor (beta chain) was obtained from a study of T cell responses to AZD1222 COVID-19 vaccine. Study results and limitations: Nearly half of spike-specific TCRs reportedly target variant regions that are unmutated in the B.1.351 and B.1.1.7 variants.

Measured with immunoSEQ multiplex PCR; TCRdb has only the in-frame clones, and not every one. The repertoire holds 140,000 or so clones, with 80% to 90% as singletons. As for this clone: Its antigen is not identified.

CDR3 length: 16 residues. Germline CDR1 is SGHTS and CDR2 is YDEGEE. V lost 3 bases, J lost 5 bases, and 15 bases lay in between. The clonotype comes from an adult in good health. The chain joins TRBV5-8 to TRBJ1-6; D perhaps matches TRBD1 (5 bases). The sequenced sample was peripheral blood, obtained on day 0 of AZD1222 vaccination. CDR3 nucleotide sequence: TGTGCCAGCAGCTGGGAATCGGTGGGGGATAATTCACCCCTCCACTTT. It is translated as CASSWESVGDNSPLHF. The whole variable domain, filled in from reference TRBV5-8 and TRBJ1-6, reads EAGVTQSPTHLIKTRGQQATLRCSPISGHTSVYWYQQALGLGLQFLLWYDEGEERNRGNFPPRFSGRQFPNYSSELNVNALELEDSALYLCASSWESVGDNSPLHFGNGTRLTVT.